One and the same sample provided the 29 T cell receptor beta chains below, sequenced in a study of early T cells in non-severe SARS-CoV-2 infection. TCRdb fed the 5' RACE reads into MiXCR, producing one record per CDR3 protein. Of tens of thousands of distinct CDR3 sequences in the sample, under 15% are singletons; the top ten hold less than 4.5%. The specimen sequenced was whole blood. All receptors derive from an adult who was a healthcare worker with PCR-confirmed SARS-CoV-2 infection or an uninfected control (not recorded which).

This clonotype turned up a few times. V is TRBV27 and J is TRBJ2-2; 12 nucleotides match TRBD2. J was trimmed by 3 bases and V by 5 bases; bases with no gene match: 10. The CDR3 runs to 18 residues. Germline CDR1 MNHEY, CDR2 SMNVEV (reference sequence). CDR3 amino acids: CASSLSSGRASYTGELFF. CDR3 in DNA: TGTGCCAGCAGTCTCTCTAGCGGGAGGGCCTCGTACACCGGGGAGCTGTTTTTT.

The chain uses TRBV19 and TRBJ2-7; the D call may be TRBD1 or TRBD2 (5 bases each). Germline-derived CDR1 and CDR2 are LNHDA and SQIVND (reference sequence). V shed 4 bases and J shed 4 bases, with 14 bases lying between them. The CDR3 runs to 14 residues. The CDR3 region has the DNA TGTGCCAGTAGTAACTCCCGGGGACGGTACGAGCAGTACTTC. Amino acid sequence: CASSNSRGRYEQYF.

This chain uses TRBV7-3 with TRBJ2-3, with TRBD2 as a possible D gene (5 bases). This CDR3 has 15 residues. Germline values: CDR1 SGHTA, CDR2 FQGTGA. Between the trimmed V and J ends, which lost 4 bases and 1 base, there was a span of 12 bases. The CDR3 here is CASSSNPAGTDTQYF. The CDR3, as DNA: TGTGCCAGCAGCTCCAACCCAGCGGGCACAGATACGCAGTATTTT.

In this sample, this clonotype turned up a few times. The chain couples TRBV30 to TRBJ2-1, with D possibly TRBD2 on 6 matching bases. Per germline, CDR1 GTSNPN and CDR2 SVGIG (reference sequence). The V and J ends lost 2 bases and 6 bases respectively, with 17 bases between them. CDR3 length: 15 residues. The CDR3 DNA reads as TGTGCCTGGAGTTACCGACTAGAGGCCGGCAATGAGCAGTTCTTC. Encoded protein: CAWSYRLEAGNEQFF.

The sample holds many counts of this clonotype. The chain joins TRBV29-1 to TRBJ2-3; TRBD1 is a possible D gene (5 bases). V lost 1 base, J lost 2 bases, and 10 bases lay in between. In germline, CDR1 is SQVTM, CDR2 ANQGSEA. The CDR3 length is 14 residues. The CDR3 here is CSVEGWGFTDTQYF. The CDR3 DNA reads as TGCAGCGTTGAAGGATGGGGCTTCACAGATACGCAGTATTTT.

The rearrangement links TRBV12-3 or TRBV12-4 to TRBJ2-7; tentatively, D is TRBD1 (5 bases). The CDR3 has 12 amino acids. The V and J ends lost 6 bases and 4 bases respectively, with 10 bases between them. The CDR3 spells CASSDSVYEQYF. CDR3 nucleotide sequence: TGTGCCAGCAGCGACAGCGTATACGAGCAGTACTTC.

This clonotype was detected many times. The CDR3 sequence: CASSLVGSRTDTQYF. The CDR3 DNA follows: TGTGCCAGCAGCTTAGTGGGGAGTAGGACAGATACGCAGTATTTT. This chain uses TRBV7-2 with TRBJ2-3, with TRBD2 as a possible D gene (5 bases). Trimming took off 1 base at V and 3 bases at J, with 11 bases between the two ends. The CDR3 is 15 residues long. CDR1 and CDR2 (germline): SGHTA, FQGNSA.

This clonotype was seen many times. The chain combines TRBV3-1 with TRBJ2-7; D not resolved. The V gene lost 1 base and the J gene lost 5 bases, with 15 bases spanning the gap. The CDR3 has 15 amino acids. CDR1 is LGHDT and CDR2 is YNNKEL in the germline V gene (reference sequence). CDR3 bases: TGTGCCAGCAGCCAAGGCTACCTCACCTGGGACGAGCAGTACTTC. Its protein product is CASSQGYLTWDEQYF.

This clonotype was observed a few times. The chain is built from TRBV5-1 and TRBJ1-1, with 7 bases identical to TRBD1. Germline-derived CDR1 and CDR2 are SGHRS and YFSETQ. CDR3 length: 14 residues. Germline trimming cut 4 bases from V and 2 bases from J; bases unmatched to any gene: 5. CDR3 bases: TGCGCCAGCAGCGCTAGACAGGGTAACACTGAAGCTTTCTTT. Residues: CASSARQGNTEAFF.

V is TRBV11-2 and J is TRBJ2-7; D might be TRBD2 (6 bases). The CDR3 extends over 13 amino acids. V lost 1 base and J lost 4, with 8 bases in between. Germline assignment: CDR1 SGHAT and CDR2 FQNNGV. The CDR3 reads CASSLAGEYEQYF. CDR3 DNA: TGTGCCAGCAGCTTAGCGGGGGAGTACGAGCAGTACTTC.

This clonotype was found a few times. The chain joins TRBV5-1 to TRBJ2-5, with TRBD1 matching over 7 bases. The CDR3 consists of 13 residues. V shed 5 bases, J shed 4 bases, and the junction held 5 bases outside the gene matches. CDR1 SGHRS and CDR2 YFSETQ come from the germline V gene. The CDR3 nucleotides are TGCGCCAGCAGGATGGCAGGGGGAGAGACCCAGTACTTC. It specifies CASRMAGGETQYF.

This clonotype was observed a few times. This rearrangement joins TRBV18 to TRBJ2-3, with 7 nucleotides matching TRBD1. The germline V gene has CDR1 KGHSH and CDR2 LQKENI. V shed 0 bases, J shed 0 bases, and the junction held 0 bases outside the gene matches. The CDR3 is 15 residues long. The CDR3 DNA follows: TGTGCCAGCTCACCACCGGGACAGAGCACAGATACGCAGTATTTT. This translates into CASSPPGQSTDTQYF.

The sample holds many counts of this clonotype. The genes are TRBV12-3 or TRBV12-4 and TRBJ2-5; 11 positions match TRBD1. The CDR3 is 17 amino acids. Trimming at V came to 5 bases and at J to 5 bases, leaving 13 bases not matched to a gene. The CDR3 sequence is CASSPTLGQGAGETQYF. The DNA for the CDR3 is TGTGCCAGCAGTCCCACCCTCGGACAGGGGGCAGGGGAGACCCAGTACTTC.

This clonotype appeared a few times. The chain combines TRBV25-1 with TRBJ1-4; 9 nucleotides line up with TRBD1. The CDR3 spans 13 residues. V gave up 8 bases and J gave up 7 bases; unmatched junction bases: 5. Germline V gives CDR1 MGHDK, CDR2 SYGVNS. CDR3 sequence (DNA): TGTGCCAGCTGGGGACAGGGAGGTGAAAAACTGTTTTTT. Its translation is CASWGQGGEKLFF.

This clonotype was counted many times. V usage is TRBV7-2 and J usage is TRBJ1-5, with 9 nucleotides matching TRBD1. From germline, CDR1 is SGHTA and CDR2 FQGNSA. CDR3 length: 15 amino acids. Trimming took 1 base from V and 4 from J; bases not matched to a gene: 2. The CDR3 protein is CASSLEGTGNQPQHF. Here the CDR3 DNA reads TGTGCCAGCAGCTTAGAGGGGACAGGGAATCAGCCCCAGCATTTT.

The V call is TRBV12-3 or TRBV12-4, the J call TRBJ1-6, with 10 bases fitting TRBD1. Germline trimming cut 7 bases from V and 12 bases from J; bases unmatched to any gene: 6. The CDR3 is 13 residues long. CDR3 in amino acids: CASTRTGGLPLHF. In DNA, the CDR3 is TGTGCCAGCACCCGGACAGGGGGTCTACCCCTCCACTTT.

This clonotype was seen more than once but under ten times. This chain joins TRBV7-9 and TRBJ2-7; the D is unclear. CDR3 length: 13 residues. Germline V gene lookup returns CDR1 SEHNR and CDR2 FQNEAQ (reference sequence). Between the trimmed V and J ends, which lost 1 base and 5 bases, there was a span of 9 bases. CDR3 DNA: TGTGCCAGCAGCTTAGGAGTTCGCGACGAGCAGTACTTC. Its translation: CASSLGVRDEQYF.

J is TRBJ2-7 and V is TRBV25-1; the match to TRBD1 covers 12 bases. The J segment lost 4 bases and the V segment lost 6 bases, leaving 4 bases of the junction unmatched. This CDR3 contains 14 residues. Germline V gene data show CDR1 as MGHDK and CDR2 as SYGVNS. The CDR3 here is CASRGDRGLYEQYF. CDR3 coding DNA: TGTGCCAGCAGAGGGGACAGGGGGCTATACGAGCAGTACTTC.

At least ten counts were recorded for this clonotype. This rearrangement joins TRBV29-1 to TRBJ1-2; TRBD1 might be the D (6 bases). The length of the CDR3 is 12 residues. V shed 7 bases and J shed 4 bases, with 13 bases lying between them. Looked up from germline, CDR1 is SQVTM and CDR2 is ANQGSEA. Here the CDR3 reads CSARGGIYGYTF. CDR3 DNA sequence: TGCAGCGCTCGAGGGGGGATCTATGGCTACACCTTC.

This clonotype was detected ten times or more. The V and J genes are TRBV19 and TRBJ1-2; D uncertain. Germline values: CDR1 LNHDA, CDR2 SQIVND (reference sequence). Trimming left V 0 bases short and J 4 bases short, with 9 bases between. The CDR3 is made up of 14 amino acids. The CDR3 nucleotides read TGTGCCAGTAGTATAGACAGTTCCGGCTATGGCTACACCTTC. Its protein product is CASSIDSSGYGYTF.

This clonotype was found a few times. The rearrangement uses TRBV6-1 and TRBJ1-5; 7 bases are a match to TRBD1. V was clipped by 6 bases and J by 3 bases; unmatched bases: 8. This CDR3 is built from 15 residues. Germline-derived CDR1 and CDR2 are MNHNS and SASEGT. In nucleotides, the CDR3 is TGTGCCAGCAGGAGACAGGGTGTTGACAATCAGCCCCAGCATTTT. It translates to CASRRQGVDNQPQHF.

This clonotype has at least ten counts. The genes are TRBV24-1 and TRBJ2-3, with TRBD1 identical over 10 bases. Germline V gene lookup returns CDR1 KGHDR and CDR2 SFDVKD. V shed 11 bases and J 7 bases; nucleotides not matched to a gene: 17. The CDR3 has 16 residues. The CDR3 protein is CAIRRGQGKQRYTQYF. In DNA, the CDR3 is TGTGCCATCCGCAGGGGACAGGGGAAGCAACGATATACGCAGTATTTT.

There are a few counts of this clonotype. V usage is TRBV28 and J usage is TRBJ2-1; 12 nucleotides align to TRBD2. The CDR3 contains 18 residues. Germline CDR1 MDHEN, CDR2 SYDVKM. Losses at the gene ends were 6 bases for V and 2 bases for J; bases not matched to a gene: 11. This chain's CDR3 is CASSSPGLAGQTYNEQFF. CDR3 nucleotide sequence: TGTGCCAGCAGCTCCCCGGGACTAGCGGGTCAAACCTACAATGAGCAGTTCTTC.

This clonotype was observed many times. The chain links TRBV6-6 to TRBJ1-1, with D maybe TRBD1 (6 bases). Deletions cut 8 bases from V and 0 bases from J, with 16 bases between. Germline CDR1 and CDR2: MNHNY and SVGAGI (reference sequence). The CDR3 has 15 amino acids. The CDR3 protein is CASGPRQALNTEAFF. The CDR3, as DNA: TGTGCCAGCGGGCCCAGACAGGCTTTGAACACTGAAGCTTTCTTT.

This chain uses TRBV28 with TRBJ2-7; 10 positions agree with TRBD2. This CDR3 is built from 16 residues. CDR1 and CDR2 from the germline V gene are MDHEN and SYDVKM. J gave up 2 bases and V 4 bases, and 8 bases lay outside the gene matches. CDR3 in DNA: TGTGCCAGCAGTTCCCAAGCGGGAGGGTACACCTACGAGCAGTACTTC. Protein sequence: CASSSQAGGYTYEQYF.

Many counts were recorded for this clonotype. The DNA for the CDR3 is TGTGCCAGCAAAGGGGAAAAACTGTTTTTT. Translating gives CASKGEKLFF. This chain joins TRBV28 and TRBJ1-4; D ambiguous. Germline assignment: CDR1 MDHEN and CDR2 SYDVKM. The CDR3 runs to 10 residues. Trimming pared 7 bases from V and 8 bases from J, leaving 5 bases between.

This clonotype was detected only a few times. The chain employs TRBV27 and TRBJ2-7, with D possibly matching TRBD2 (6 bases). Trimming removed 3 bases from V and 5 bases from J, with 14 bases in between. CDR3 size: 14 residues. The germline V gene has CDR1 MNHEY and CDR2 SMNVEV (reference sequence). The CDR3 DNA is TGTGCCAGCAGTTTGGACGGGAGTTGGGACGAGCAGTACTTC. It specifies CASSLDGSWDEQYF.

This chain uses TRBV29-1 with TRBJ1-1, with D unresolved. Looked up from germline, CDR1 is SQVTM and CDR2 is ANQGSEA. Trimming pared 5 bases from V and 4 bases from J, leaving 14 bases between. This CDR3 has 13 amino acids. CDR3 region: CSVFSPTGTEAFF. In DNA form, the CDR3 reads TGCAGCGTTTTTAGCCCGACGGGCACTGAAGCTTTCTTT.

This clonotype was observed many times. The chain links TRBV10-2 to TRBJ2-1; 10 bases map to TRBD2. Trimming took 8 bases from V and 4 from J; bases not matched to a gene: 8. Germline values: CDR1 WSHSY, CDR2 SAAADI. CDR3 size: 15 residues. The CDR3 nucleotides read TGCGCCAGCTCCTTCACAGCGGGAGGGTACAATGAGCAGTTCTTC. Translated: CASSFTAGGYNEQFF.